Presented here are 5 T cell receptor beta chains from one specimen sequenced in a study of blood T cell repertoires in COVID-19. Assay: immunoSEQ multiplex PCR; the TCRdb copy retains only in-frame clones and omits some. Here the sample spans 230,000 or so clones, about nine tenths being singletons. What was sequenced was PBMCs or T cells enriched from blood (not recorded which). The receptors originated from a woman aged 40 to 49 with acute COVID-19.

In its sample, this clone was seen once. The rearrangement joins TRBV19 to TRBJ1-1; D is undetermined. The V gene lost 7 bases and the J gene lost 5 bases, with 14 bases spanning the gap. CDR1 is LNHDA and CDR2 is SQIVND in the germline V gene (reference sequence). The CDR3 sequence is 13 residues long. The CDR3 coding sequence is TGTGCCAGTACCCTAGCCCCCCTTACTGAAGCTTTCTTT. Translation: CASTLAPLTEAFF. Full variable domain (remainder filled in from reference TRBV19 and TRBJ1-1): DGGITQSPKYLFRKEGQNVTLSCEQNLNHDAMYWYRQDPGQGLRLIYYSQIVNDFQKGDIAEGYSVSREKKESFPLTVTSAQKNPTAFYLCASTLAPLTEAFFGQGTRLTVV.

The J gene is TRBJ1-1, the V gene TRBV13, with D tentatively TRBD1 (5 bases). Germline lookup yields CDR1 PRHDT and CDR2 FYEKMQ (reference sequence). This CDR3 region has 15 residues. Trimming took 0 bases from V and 0 from J, leaving 8 bases between them. The CDR3 region is CASSLGAGLNTEAFF. The CDR3 DNA sequence: TGTGCCAGCAGCTTAGGAGCAGGGCTGAACACTGAAGCTTTCTTT. Full variable domain (remainder filled in from reference TRBV13 and TRBJ1-1): AAGVIQSPRHLIKEKRETATLKCYPIPRHDTVYWYQQGPGQDPQFLISFYEKMQSDKGSIPDRFSAQQFSDYHSELNMSSLELGDSALYFCASSLGAGLNTEAFFGQGTRLTVV.

V usage is TRBV7-9 and J usage is TRBJ2-3; 10 nucleotides agree with TRBD1. Trimming cost V 4 bases and J 2 bases; bases outside gene matches: 3. This CDR3 has 15 residues. The V gene's germline CDR1 is SEHNR and CDR2 FQNEAQ (reference sequence). The DNA of the CDR3 is TGTGCCAGCAGCTCCGGGACAGGGGACACAGATACGCAGTATTTT. Residues: CASSSGTGDTDTQYF. Supplemented by reference TRBV7-9 and TRBJ2-3, the full variable domain reads DTGVSQNPRHKITKRGQNVTFRCDPISEHNRLYWYRQTLGQGPEFLTYFQNEAQLEKSRLLSDRFSAERPKGSFSTLEIQRTEQGDSAMYLCASSSGTGDTDTQYFGPGTRLTVL.

This chain links TRBV14 with TRBJ1-1; D is possibly TRBD1 (5 bases). Germline CDR1 is SGHDN and CDR2 is FVKESK. CDR3 length equals 14 residues. Trimming left V 8 bases short and J 4 bases short, with 17 bases between. DNA of the CDR3: TGTGCCAGCGGTTCCGGGGGATACGGCACTGAAGCTTTCTTT. The encoded protein is CASGSGGYGTEAFF.

The V call is TRBV18, the J call TRBJ2-7; TRBD1 matches 7 bases. This CDR3 contains 15 residues. The germline V gene has CDR1 KGHSH and CDR2 LQKENI. Trimming at V came to 0 bases and at J to 5 bases, leaving 7 bases not matched to a gene. CDR3 in amino acids: CASSPPDRRAHEQYF. CDR3 bases: TGTGCCAGCTCACCACCGGACAGGCGGGCCCACGAGCAGTACTTC.